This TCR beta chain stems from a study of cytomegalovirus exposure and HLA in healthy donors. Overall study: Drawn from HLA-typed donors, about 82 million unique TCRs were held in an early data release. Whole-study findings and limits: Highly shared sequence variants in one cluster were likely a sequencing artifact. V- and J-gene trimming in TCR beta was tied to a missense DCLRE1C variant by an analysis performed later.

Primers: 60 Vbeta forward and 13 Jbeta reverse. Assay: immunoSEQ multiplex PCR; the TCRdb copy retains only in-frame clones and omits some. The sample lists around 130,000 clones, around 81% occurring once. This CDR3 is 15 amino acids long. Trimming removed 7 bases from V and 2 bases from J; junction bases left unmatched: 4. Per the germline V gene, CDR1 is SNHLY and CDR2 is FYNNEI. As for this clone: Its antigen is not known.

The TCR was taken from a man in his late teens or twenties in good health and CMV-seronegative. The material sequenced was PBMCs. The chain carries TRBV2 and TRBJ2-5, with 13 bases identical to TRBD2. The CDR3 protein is CASIRTSGGQETQYF. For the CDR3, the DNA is TGTGCCAGCATTAGGACTAGCGGGGGACAAGAGACCCAGTACTTC. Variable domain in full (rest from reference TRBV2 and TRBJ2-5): EPEVTQTPSHQVTQMGQEVILRCVPISNHLYFYWYRQILGQKVEFLVSFYNNEISEKSEIFDDQFSVERPDGSNFTLKIRSTKLEDSAMYFCASIRTSGGQETQYFGPGTRLLVL.